This note documents a single T cell receptor beta chain sequence. This clonotype has a count of ten or more. The target of this receptor is not known. No clone much larger than this one lies a single base away; base qualities are absent. The record originates from a study of response to subunit inactivated influenza vaccine listed by TCRdb under 2018. About the investigation overall: To follow how T cells responded to a trivalent subunit inactivated influenza vaccine, the researchers relied on deep quantitative profiling of the T cell receptor repertoire. The full study reports these points: According to the authors, only a limited number of new T cells may be recruited by each seasonal influenza vaccination.

To prepare the library, RT-PCR was applied. The run used an Illumina HiSeq 2500. In-frame beta chains were kept once TCRdb had trimmed the public reads at Q25 with fastp and called clones with MiXCR. Duplicate CDR3 protein sequences are folded into a single record with the most common DNA and genes. Here the sample has 710,000 or so distinct CDR3 sequences; more than 15% occur a single time. Jointly, the top ten make up under 14% of the sample. The germline V gene supplies CDR1 MDHEN and CDR2 SYDVKM. Deletion took 3 bases off V and 3 bases off J, with a span of 9 bases between the germline ends. Spanning cysteine to phenylalanine, the CDR3 consists of 14 amino acids. Just CDR3 DNA is preserved here, 42 bases in frame from base 1.

The V and J genes are TRBV28 and TRBJ1-5; too little of a D gene remains to name it. Sample: PBMCs from blood, taken 12 days after vaccination. The receptor's source is a man aged 50 to 60 who received an inactivated influenza vaccine. Donor details come from another sample of the same person, matched by shared clones. The CDR3 here reads CASSFSAHNQPQHF. DNA sequence: TGTGCCAGCAGTTTCTCAGCGCACAATCAGCCCCAGCATTTT.